This TCR beta chain was found in a study of CD8 T cells in ankylosing spondylitis. V shed 6 bases and J shed 3 bases, with 18 bases lying between them. The CDR3 contains 16 residues. This clonotype has a handful of counts. The antigen is unknown. TCRdb recomputed calls from the 5' RACE reads with MiXCR, one row per CDR3 protein. The table has 200,000 to 250,000 distinct CDR3 sequences, around 20% seen once; the top ten hold roughly 42%. Study results and caveats: A TCR beta motif of several highly homologous variants appeared characteristic of ankylosing spondylitis blood. The study looked at matched synovial fluid samples from ankylosing spondylitis patients. Disease-linked clones were reported to be significantly enriched there. Some of the motif variants had earlier been found in reactive arthritis patients' fluid and blood.

The origin of this receptor is a male donor with ankylosing spondylitis. The J gene is TRBJ2-1, the V gene TRBV12-3 or TRBV12-4, with D unclear. The specimen sequenced was blood, either unsorted or a sorted T cell fraction (not recorded which). The CDR3 is CASSRDILLIYNEQFF. The DNA for the CDR3 is TGTGCCAGCAGCCGAGACATACTCCTCATCTACAATGAGCAGTTCTTC.